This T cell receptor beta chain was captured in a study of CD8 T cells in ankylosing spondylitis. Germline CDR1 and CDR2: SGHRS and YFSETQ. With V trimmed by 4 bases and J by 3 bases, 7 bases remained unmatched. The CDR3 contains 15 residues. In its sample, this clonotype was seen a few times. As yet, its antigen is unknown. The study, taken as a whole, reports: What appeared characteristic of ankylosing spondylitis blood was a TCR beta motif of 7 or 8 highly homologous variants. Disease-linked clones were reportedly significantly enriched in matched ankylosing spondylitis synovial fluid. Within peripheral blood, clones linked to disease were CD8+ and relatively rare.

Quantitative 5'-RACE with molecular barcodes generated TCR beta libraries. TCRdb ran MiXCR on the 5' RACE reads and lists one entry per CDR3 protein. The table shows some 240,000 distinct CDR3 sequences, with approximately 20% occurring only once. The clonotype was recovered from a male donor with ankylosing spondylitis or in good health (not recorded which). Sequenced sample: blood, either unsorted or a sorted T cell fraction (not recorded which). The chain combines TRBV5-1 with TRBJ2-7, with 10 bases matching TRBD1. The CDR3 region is CASSMGQGLLYEQYF. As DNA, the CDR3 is TGCGCCAGCAGCATGGGACAGGGGCTTCTCTACGAGCAGTACTTC.